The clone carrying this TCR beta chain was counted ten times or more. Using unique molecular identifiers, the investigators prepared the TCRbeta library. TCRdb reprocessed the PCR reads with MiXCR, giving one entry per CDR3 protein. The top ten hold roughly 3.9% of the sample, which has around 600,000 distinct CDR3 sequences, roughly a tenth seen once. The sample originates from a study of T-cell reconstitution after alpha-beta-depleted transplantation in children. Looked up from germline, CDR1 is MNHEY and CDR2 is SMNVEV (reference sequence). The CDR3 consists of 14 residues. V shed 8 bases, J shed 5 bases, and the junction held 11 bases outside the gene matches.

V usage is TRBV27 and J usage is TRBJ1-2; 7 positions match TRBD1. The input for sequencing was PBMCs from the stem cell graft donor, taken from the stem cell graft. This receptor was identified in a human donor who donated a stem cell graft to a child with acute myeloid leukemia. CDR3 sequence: CASSYRQGSYGYTF. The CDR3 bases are TGTGCCAGCTCTTACCGACAGGGATCGTATGGCTACACCTTC.